This TCR beta chain appears in the sequencing data of a study of T cells after yellow fever vaccination. From germline, CDR1 is SGHRS and CDR2 YFSETQ. The CDR3 sequence is 14 residues long. As for this clonotype: Its antigen is not identified. Being one base from a much bigger clone, this may be a read error.

Study-wide results and limits: The secondary response was weaker, and its peak arrived faster, on day 5 versus 15.

Template-switching 5'RACE yielded the TCR cDNA; a universal primer site and UMIs were added in the process. MiXCR, applied by TCRdb to the 5' RACE reads, yields one record per CDR3 protein. This table has a few hundred thousand distinct CDR3 sequences, about 5.2% appearing once. Here the sequenced sample was CD4+ T cells sorted from PBMCs, taken on the day of the yellow fever booster vaccination. The origin of this receptor is a man between 18 and 29 years old who received the YFV17D yellow fever vaccine. The V call is TRBV5-1, the J call TRBJ2-7; a weak D match, TRBD1 (6 bases). The CDR3 is CARSYRDTTYEQYF. CDR3 DNA: TGCGCCAGAAGCTACCGGGACACCACCTACGAGCAGTACTTC.